Listed here is a single T cell receptor beta chain. Its antigen is as yet unknown. This CDR3 is 16 amino acids long. The germline CDR1 and CDR2 sequences are MRHNA and SNTAGT. The V segment lost 8 bases and the J segment 0 bases; nucleotides outside the gene matches: 4. The data stem from a study of cytomegalovirus exposure and HLA in healthy donors. Study-level findings and limits: In an earlier analysis, most TCR beta V segments were productive about 87% or about 30% of the time.

The PCR made use of 60 Vbeta and 13 Jbeta primers. Sequencing used immunoSEQ multiplex PCR; TCRdb keeps in-frame clones, though not all of them. The top ten hold approximately 2.6% of the sample, which has 100,000 to 150,000 clones, about 79% seen once. The source is a man aged 50 to 60 in good health and CMV-seronegative. The chain has TRBV6-4 and TRBJ2-2; 12 nucleotides align to TRBD1. Sequenced input: PBMCs. CDR3 nucleotide sequence: TGTGCCAGCGGGACAGGGGGCCTATCGAACACCGGGGAGCTGTTTTTT. It encodes CASGTGGLSNTGELFF.